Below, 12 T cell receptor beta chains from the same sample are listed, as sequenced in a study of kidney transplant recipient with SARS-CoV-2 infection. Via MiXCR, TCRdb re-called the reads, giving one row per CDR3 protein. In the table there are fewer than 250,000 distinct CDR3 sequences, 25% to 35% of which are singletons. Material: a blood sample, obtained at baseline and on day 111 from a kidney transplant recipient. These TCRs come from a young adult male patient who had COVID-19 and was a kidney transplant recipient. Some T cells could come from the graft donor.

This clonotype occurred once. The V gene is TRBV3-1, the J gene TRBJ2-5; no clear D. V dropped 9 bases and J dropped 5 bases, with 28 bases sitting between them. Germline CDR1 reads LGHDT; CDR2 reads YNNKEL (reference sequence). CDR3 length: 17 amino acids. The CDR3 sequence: CARSSNCPISFSETQYF. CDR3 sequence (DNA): TGTGCCAGAAGCTCGAACTGTCCCATTTCTTTCTCTGAGACCCAGTACTTC.

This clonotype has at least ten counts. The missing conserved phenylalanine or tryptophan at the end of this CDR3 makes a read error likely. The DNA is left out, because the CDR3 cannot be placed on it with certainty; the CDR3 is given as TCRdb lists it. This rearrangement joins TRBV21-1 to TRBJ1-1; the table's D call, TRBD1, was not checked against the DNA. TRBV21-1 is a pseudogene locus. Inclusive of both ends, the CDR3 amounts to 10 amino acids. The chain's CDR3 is CASSNLQVMK.

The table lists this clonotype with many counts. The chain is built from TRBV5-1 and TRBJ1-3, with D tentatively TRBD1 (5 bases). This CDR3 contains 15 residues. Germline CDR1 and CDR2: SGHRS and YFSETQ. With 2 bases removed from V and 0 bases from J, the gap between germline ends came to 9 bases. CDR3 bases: TGCGCCAGCAGCTTAGGGGAATTCTCTGGAAACACCATATATTTT. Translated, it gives CASSLGEFSGNTIYF. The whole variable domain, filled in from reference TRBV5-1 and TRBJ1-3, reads KAGVTQTPRYLIKTRGQQVTLSCSPISGHRSVSWYQQTPGQGLQFLFEYFSETQRNKGNFPGRFSGRQFSNSRSEMNVSTLELGDSALYLCASSLGEFSGNTIYFGEGSWLTVV.

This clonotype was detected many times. The CDR3 protein is CASSMYSTLRKTYGYTF. The DNA for the CDR3 is TGTGCCAGCAGCATGTATAGCACCCTTCGAAAGACCTATGGCTACACCTTC. The V gene is TRBV3-1, the J gene TRBJ1-2; D remains ambiguous. The germline V and J ends were trimmed by 5 bases and 4 bases, with 23 bases remaining between them. There are 17 residues in the CDR3. CDR1 LGHDT and CDR2 YNNKEL come from the germline V gene (reference sequence).

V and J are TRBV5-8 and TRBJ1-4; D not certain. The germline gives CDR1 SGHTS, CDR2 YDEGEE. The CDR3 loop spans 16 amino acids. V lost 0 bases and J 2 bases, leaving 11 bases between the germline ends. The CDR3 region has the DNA TGTGCCAGCAGCTTGGGGTATACAAGTACTAATGAAAAACTGTTTTTT. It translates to CASSLGYTSTNEKLFF.

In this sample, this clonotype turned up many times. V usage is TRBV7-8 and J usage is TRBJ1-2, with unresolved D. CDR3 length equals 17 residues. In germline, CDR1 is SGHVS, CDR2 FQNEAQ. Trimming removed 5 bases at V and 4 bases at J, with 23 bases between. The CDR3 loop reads CASSVELFTRKTYGYTF. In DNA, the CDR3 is TGTGCCAGCAGCGTAGAGTTGTTTACCCGAAAGACCTATGGCTACACCTTC.

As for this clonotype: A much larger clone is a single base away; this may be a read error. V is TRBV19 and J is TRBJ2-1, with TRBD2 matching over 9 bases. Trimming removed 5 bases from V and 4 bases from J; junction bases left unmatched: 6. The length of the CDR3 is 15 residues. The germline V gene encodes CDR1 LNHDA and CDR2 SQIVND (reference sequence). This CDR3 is CASSEREATYNEQFF. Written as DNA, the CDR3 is TGTGCCAGTAGTGAGCGGGAGGCCACTTACAATGAGCAGTTCTTC.

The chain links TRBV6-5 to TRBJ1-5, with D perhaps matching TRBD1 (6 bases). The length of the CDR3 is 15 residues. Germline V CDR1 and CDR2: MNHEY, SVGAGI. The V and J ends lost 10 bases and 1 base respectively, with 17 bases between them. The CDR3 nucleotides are TGTGCCACCCAGGGGAGGACCGACAGCAATCAGCCCCAGCATTTT. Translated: CATQGRTDSNQPQHF.

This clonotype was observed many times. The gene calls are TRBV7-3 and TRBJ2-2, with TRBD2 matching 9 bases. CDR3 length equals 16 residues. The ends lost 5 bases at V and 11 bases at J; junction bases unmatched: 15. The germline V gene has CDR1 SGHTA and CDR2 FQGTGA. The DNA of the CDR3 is TGTGCCAGCAGCCTCAGGCCAGGACTAGCGTCCCGAGAGCTGTTTTTT. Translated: CASSLRPGLASRELFF.

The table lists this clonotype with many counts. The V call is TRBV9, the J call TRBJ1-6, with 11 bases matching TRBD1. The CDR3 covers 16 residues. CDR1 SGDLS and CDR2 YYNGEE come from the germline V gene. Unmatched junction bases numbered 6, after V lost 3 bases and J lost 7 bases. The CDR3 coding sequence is TGTGCCAGCAGCGAGTGGGGACAGGGGGAGAATTCACCCCTCCACTTT. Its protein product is CASSEWGQGENSPLHF.

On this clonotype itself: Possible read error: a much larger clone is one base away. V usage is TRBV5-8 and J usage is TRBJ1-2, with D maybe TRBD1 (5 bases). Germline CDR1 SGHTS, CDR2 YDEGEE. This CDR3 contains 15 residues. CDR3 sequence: CAGSSTVRKTYGYTF. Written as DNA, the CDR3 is TGTGCCGGCAGTTCGACAGTGAGGAAGACCTATGGCTACACCTTC.

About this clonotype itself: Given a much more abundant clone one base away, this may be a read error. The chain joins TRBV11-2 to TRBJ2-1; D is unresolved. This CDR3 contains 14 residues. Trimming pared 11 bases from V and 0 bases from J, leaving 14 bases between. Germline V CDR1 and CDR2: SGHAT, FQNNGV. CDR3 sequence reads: CACGNPGSYNEQFF. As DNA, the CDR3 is TGTGCCTGTGGCAACCCCGGCTCCTACAATGAGCAGTTCTTC.